The 11 T cell receptor beta chains listed next were all sequenced from one sample in a study of cytomegalovirus exposure and HLA in healthy donors. With 60 Vbeta and 13 Jbeta primers, the PCR was carried out. This table comes from immunoSEQ multiplex PCR, and its TCRdb copy is limited to in-frame clones, with some not included. The sample table includes over 100,000 clones. Sequenced: PBMCs. The receptors here all came from a man aged 25 to 45 in good health and CMV-seronegative.

The chain uses TRBV30 and TRBJ2-1; tentatively, D is TRBD2 (6 bases). The V end was cut by 1 base, the J end by 0 bases, with 10 bases between. This CDR3 has 15 residues. Germline CDR1 is GTSNPN and CDR2 is SVGIG (reference sequence). The CDR3 loop is CAWSGDGSSYNEQFF. The CDR3 DNA is TGTGCCTGGAGTGGGGACGGGAGCTCCTACAATGAGCAGTTCTTC. Combining the CDR3 with reference TRBV30 and TRBJ2-1 gives the whole variable domain SQTIHQWPATLVQPVGSPLSLECTVEGTSNPNLYWYRQAAGRGLQLLFYSVGIGQISSEVPQNLSASRPQDRQFILSSKKLLLSDSGFYLCAWSGDGSSYNEQFFGPGTRLTVL.

This chain uses TRBV9 with TRBJ1-6; D gene ambiguous. Germline assignment: CDR1 SGDLS and CDR2 YYNGEE. V was trimmed by 0 bases and J by 8 bases, leaving 12 bases between them. There are 15 residues in the CDR3. The CDR3 sequence: CASSVDEGADSPLHF. The CDR3 region has the DNA TGTGCCAGCAGCGTAGATGAAGGAGCTGATTCACCCCTCCACTTT. The complete variable domain, with remaining parts taken from reference TRBV9 and TRBJ1-6, reads DSGVTQTPKHLITATGQRVTLRCSPRSGDLSVYWYQQSLDQGLQFLIQYYNGEERAKGNILERFSAQQFPDLHSELNLSSLELGDSALYFCASSVDEGADSPLHFGNGTRLTVT.

The V and J genes are TRBV4-3 and TRBJ2-2; no definite D call. V gave up 0 bases and J gave up 3 bases, with 11 bases separating them. The CDR3 has 16 residues. The germline CDR1 and CDR2 sequences are LGHNA and YSLEER. CDR3 residues: CASSQDQESYTGELFF. The DNA of the CDR3 is TGCGCCAGCAGCCAAGATCAAGAGTCGTACACCGGGGAGCTGTTTTTT.

This chain joins TRBV11-2 and TRBJ2-1, with D perhaps TRBD2 (5 bases). The V and J ends lost 7 bases and 4 bases respectively, with 17 bases between them. The CDR3 covers 15 residues. CDR1 is SGHAT, CDR2 FQNNGV, per germline. CDR3 DNA: TGTGCCAGCACCCCACCGTGGACTGAATACAATGAGCAGTTCTTC. Translation: CASTPPWTEYNEQFF.

The rearrangement uses TRBV5-6 and TRBJ2-7; TRBD1 matches 9 bases. The V gene's germline CDR1 is SGHDT and CDR2 YYEEEE. The CDR3 consists of 14 residues. V shed 6 bases, J shed 4 bases, and the junction held 8 bases outside the gene matches. The CDR3: CASNIQGANYEQYF. In DNA form, the CDR3 reads TGTGCCAGCAACATACAGGGGGCGAATTACGAGCAGTACTTC.

The chain recombines TRBV6-6 with TRBJ1-1; the D gene is possibly TRBD1 (6 bases). The CDR3 has 14 amino acids. Germline V CDR1 and CDR2: MNHNY, SVGAGI (reference sequence). V was trimmed by 6 bases and J by 1 base, leaving 12 bases between them. The CDR3 region is CASRIQGSNTEAFF. The CDR3, as DNA: TGTGCCAGCAGGATACAGGGATCGAACACTGAAGCTTTCTTT.

CDR3 nucleotides: TGCGCCAGCAGCTTGGAAGACAGATTGAACACTGAAGCTTTCTTT. It yields the protein CASSLEDRLNTEAFF. This chain links TRBV5-1 with TRBJ1-1; tentative D call: TRBD1 (5 bases). There are 15 residues in the CDR3. Trimming removed 0 bases from V and 0 bases from J, with 9 bases in between. Germline values: CDR1 SGHRS, CDR2 YFSETQ.

J is TRBJ1-2 and V is TRBV28; D is perhaps TRBD1 (5 bases). CDR1 MDHEN and CDR2 SYDVKM come from the germline V gene. V lost 1 base to trimming and J lost 10 bases, with 16 bases between them. CDR3 length equals 14 residues. CDR3 protein: CASSLSAGKVVYTF. In DNA form, the CDR3 reads TGTGCCAGCAGTTTATCGGCAGGGAAGGTCGTCTACACCTTC.

The rearrangement joins TRBV27 to TRBJ2-2; no reliable D call. Germline values: CDR1 MNHEY, CDR2 SMNVEV (reference sequence). Between the trimmed V and J ends, which lost 5 bases and 5 bases, there was a span of 18 bases. This CDR3 spans 16 amino acids. CDR3 region: CASSGSDRRWTGELFF. In DNA, the CDR3 is TGTGCCAGCAGTGGTTCTGACCGGAGATGGACCGGGGAGCTGTTTTTT.

The chain couples TRBV7-3 to TRBJ1-1, with 7 bases identical to TRBD1. Germline CDR1 and CDR2: SGHTA and FQGTGA. The CDR3 loop spans 13 amino acids. V shed 5 bases and J 7 bases; nucleotides not matched to a gene: 7. Here the CDR3 DNA reads TGTGCCAGCAGCGGGGGGACAGCAGGTGAAGCTTTCTTT. Its translation: CASSGGTAGEAFF.

This rearrangement joins TRBV5-4 to TRBJ2-1; 7 nucleotides agree with TRBD1. J lost 7 bases, V lost 4 bases, and 11 bases had no gene match. Germline V gene lookup returns CDR1 SGHNT and CDR2 YYREEE (reference sequence). This CDR3 has 15 residues. In DNA, the CDR3 is TGTGCCAGCAGCGGGAACAGGGGTCTGGAAAATGAGCAGTTCTTC. As protein: CASSGNRGLENEQFF.